This T cell receptor (beta chain) appears in the sequencing data of a study of blood T cells in healthy people across ages. Findings of the study overall: A roughly linear fall in TCR beta diversity per million T cells was seen with increasing age. Nothing was known about donor CMV status, and this possibly confounded expanded clonotype changes.

A single count supports this clonotype. What it recognizes is unknown. CDR1 and CDR2 (germline): DFQATT, SNEGSKA (reference sequence). The V end was cut by 5 bases, the J end by 12 bases, with 23 bases between. The CDR3 is 14 residues long. Sample-barcoded 5' priming and a J-beta primer mix drove a second PCR of about 7 to 11 cycles. Each CDR3 protein is one row after TCRdb ran MiXCR on the 5' RACE reads. The table lists 750,000 to 950,000 distinct CDR3 sequences, 40% to 65% of them singletons. This rearrangement joins TRBV20-1 to TRBJ2-1, with D maybe TRBD2 (5 bases). The sequencing sample was made of blood. The clonotype comes from a man older than 75 in good health. CDR3 region: CSADDGRTNRGQFF. CDR3 DNA sequence: TGCAGTGCTGATGACGGAAGGACGAACCGGGGGCAGTTCTTC.